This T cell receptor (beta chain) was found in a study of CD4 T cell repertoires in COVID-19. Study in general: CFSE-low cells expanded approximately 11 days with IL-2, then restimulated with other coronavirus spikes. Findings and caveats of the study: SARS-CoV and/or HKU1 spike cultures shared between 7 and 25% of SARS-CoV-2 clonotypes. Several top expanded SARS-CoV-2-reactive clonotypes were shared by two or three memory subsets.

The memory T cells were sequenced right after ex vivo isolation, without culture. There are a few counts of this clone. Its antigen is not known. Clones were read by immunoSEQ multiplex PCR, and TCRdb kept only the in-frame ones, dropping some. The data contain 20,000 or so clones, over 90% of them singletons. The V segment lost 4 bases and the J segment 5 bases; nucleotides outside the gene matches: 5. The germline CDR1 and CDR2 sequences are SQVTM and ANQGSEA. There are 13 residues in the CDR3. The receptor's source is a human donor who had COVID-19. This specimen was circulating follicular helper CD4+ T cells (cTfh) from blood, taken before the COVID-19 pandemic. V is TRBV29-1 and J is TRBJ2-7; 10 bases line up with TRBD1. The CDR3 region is CSVAGQGSHEQYF. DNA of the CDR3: TGCAGCGTTGCGGGACAGGGGAGCCACGAGCAGTACTTC.